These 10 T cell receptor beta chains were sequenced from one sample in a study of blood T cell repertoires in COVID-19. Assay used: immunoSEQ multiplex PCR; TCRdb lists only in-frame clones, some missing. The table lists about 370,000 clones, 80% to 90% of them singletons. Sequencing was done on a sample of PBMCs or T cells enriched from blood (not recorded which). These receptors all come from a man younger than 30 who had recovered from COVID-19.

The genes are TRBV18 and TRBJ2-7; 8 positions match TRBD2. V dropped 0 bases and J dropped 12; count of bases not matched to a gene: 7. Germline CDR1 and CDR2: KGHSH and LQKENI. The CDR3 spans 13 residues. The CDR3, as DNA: TGTGCCAGCTCACCACCGGGGACTAGTCGGCCGTACTTC. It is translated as CASSPPGTSRPYF.

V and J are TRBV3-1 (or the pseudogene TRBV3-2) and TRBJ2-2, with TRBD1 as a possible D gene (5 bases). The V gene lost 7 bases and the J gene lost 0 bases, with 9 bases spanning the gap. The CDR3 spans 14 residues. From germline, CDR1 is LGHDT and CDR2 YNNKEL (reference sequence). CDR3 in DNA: TGTGCCAGCAAGGGGAACGCGAACACCGGGGAGCTGTTTTTT. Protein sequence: CASKGNANTGELFF.

This CDR3 is CASSWGDEQYF. CDR3 nucleotide sequence: TGTGCCAGCAGTTGGGGGGACGAGCAGTACTTC. The chain links TRBV3-1 (or the pseudogene TRBV3-2) to TRBJ2-7; perhaps TRBD2 as D (6 bases). Germline lookup yields CDR1 LGHDT and CDR2 YNNKEL (reference sequence). Trimming shortened V by 6 bases and J by 5 bases, and 8 bases separated the two germline ends. The CDR3 is 11 residues long.

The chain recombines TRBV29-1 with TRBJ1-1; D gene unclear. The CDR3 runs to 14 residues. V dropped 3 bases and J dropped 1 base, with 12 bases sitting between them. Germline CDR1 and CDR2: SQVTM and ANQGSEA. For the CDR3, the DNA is TGCAGCGTTGATCCCGGACGGGGGAACACTGAAGCTTTCTTT. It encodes CSVDPGRGNTEAFF.

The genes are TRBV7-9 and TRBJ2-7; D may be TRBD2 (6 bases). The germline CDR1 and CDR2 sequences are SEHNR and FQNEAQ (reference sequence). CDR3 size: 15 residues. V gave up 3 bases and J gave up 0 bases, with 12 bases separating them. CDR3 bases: TGTGCCAGCAGCTTCGGACGGGAGCCCTCCTACGAGCAGTACTTC. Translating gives CASSFGREPSYEQYF. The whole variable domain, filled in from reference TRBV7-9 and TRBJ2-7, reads DTGVSQNPRHKITKRGQNVTFRCDPISEHNRLYWYRQTLGQGPEFLTYFQNEAQLEKSRLLSDRFSAERPKGSFSTLEIQRTEQGDSAMYLCASSFGREPSYEQYFGPGTRLTVT.

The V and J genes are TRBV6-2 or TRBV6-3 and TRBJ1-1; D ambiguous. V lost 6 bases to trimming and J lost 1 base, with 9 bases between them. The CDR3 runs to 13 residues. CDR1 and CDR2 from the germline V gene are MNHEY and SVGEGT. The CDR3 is CASSLVRNTEAFF. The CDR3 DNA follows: TGTGCCAGCAGCCTAGTAAGGAACACTGAAGCTTTCTTT.

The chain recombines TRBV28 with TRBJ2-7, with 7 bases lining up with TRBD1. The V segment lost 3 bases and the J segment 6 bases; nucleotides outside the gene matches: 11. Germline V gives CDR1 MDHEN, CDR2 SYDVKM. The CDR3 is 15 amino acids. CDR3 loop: CASSFHQITGAEQYF. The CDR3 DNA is TGTGCCAGCAGTTTCCACCAGATCACAGGGGCCGAGCAGTACTTC.

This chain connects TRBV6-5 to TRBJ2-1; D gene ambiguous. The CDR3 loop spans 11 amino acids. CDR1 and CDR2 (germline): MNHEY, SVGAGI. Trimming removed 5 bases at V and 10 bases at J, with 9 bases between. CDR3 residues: CASSPPREQFF. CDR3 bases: TGTGCCAGCAGTCCTCCGCGCGAGCAGTTCTTC.

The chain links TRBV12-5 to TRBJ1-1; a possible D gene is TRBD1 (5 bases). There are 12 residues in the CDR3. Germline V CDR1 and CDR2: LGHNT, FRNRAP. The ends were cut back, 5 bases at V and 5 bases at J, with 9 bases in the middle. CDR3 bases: TGTGCTAGTGGTGGCTCAGGGACTGAAGCTTTCTTT. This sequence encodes CASGGSGTEAFF.

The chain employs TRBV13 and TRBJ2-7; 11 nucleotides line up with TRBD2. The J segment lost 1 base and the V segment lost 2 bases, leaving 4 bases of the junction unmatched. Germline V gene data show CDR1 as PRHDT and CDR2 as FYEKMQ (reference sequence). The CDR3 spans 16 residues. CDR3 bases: TGTGCCAGCAGCTTATGGTCTAGCGGGAGGTCCTACGAGCAGTACTTC. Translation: CASSLWSSGRSYEQYF.